One sample yielded the 24 T cell receptor beta chains listed below, sequenced in a study of cytomegalovirus exposure and HLA in healthy donors. The PCR was carried out with 60 Vbeta primers and 13 Jbeta primers. TCRdb's table, derived via immunoSEQ multiplex PCR, lists solely in-frame clones and lacks some. The table records fewer than 200,000 clones, 76% of them present only once. Sequences were obtained from PBMCs. The receptors were gathered from a man in his sixties in good health and CMV-seronegative.

This chain uses TRBV19 with TRBJ2-7; 8 bases match TRBD1. CDR3 length: 14 residues. After removal of 3 bases from V and 2 bases from J, the junction contained 3 bases not matched to a gene. Per germline, CDR1 LNHDA and CDR2 SQIVND (reference sequence). CDR3 DNA sequence: TGTGCCAGTAGTATGCAACAGGGGGCCTACGAGCAGTACTTC. Translation: CASSMQQGAYEQYF.

This clone was counted once. V is TRBV30 and J is TRBJ1-2, with TRBD1 as a possible D gene (5 bases). Trimming took off 1 base at V and 7 bases at J, with 19 bases between the two ends. Germline CDR1 GTSNPN, CDR2 SVGIG (reference sequence). The CDR3 contains 15 residues. The chain's CDR3 is CAWSGQGQFFGGYTF. In DNA form, the CDR3 reads TGTGCCTGGAGTGGTCAAGGACAATTCTTTGGTGGCTACACCTTC.

The sample holds one count of this clone. This chain links TRBV7-7 with TRBJ2-1, with 9 bases aligning to TRBD1. Looked up from germline, CDR1 is SSHAT and CDR2 is FNYEAQ (reference sequence). The CDR3 loop spans 15 amino acids. V gave up 0 bases and J gave up 10 bases; unmatched junction bases: 7. The CDR3 DNA sequence: TGTGCCAGCAGCTTAGCAGGACAGGGGTTTAACGAGCAGTTCTTC. As protein: CASSLAGQGFNEQFF.

The rearrangement uses TRBV28 and TRBJ2-3; D is undetermined. The CDR3 is 12 residues long. V was pared by 3 bases and J by 6 bases, with 7 bases between. The germline V gene has CDR1 MDHEN and CDR2 SYDVKM. CDR3 nucleotide sequence: TGTGCCAGCAGTTTTTCCGGGGATACGCAGTATTTT. This encodes CASSFSGDTQYF.

The V call is TRBV11-2, the J call TRBJ2-7; no clear D gene. The CDR3 contains 13 residues. Germline V lookup: CDR1 SGHAT, CDR2 FQNNGV. Trimming stripped 6 bases from V and 2 bases from J, with 11 bases between. The CDR3 spells CASRLTVAYEQYF. CDR3 in DNA: TGTGCCAGCAGGCTTACAGTCGCCTACGAGCAGTACTTC.

The J gene is TRBJ2-7, the V gene TRBV6-4; TRBD2 matches at 9 bases. The CDR3 has 17 amino acids. CDR1 and CDR2 (germline): MRHNA, SNTAGT. Trimming took 3 bases from V and 3 from J; bases not matched to a gene: 12. The chain's CDR3 is CASSDLGRGGHIYEQYF. CDR3 sequence (DNA): TGTGCCAGCAGTGATCTCGGGCGGGGGGGGCATATCTACGAGCAGTACTTC.

This clone appeared a few times. V usage is TRBV6-5 and J usage is TRBJ2-7, with TRBD2 identical over 10 bases. The germline gives CDR1 MNHEY, CDR2 SVGAGI. This CDR3 region has 15 residues. The ends lost 5 bases at V and 4 bases at J; junction bases unmatched: 8. DNA for the CDR3: TGTGCCAGCAGTGTCGAGCCTAGCGGGGGATACGAGCAGTACTTC. This translates into CASSVEPSGGYEQYF.

This clone was detected a few times. The chain links TRBV4-2 to TRBJ2-3, with TRBD2 matching over 11 bases. The CDR3 runs to 16 residues. After removal of 2 bases from V and 2 bases from J, the junction contained 3 bases not matched to a gene. Germline V gene sequence: CDR1 LGHNA, CDR2 YNFKEQ. The CDR3 bases are TGTGCCAGCAGCCAACTTAGCGGGGGGGCCACAGATACGCAGTATTTT. The encoded protein is CASSQLSGGATDTQYF.

This clone showed up just once. CDR3 in DNA: TGCGCCAGCAGCTTGGTCGCTCCGGGACAGGGGGAGGATGGCTACACCTTC. It encodes CASSLVAPGQGEDGYTF. V and J are TRBV5-1 and TRBJ1-2; 11 bases agree with TRBD1. The CDR3 is 17 residues long. CDR1 is SGHRS, CDR2 YFSETQ, per germline. J lost 6 bases, V lost 0 bases, and 10 bases had no gene match.

The J gene is TRBJ2-7, the V gene TRBV6-6; 8 bases align to TRBD2. Germline trimming cut 4 bases from V and 5 bases from J; bases unmatched to any gene: 7. The CDR3 runs 14 residues. Germline loops: CDR1 MNHNY, CDR2 SVGAGI (reference sequence). As DNA, the CDR3 is TGTGCCAGCAGTTCACGGACTAGCTGGAACGAGCAGTACTTC. Protein: CASSSRTSWNEQYF.

Remarks on this clone: This sample also contains other DNA sequences that code for the same CDR3. The rearrangement links TRBV9 to TRBJ2-3; 12 bases line up with TRBD2. The ends lost 4 bases at V and 5 bases at J; junction bases unmatched: 8. The CDR3 runs to 16 residues. Per germline, CDR1 SGDLS and CDR2 YYNGEE. The CDR3 is CASSPPGLAGQDTQYF. In DNA, the CDR3 is TGTGCCAGCAGCCCTCCGGGACTAGCGGGCCAAGATACGCAGTATTTT.

The chain uses TRBV2 and TRBJ1-5; 8 nucleotides align to TRBD1. The CDR3 spans 14 residues. The V gene end was trimmed by 4 bases and the J gene end by 6 bases; junction bases not matched to a gene: 5. CDR1 is SNHLY, CDR2 FYNNEI, per germline. The CDR3 DNA reads TGTGCCAGCAGTGTTGGAACAGGGGGTCAGCCCCAGCATTTT. Protein product: CASSVGTGGQPQHF.

The chain recombines TRBV7-9 with TRBJ2-4; 7 positions match TRBD1. Per the germline V gene, CDR1 is SEHNR and CDR2 is FQNEAQ (reference sequence). V shed 5 bases, J shed 3 bases, and the junction held 7 bases outside the gene matches. The CDR3 length is 15 residues. The CDR3 region is CASSPQGLGKNIQYF. DNA of the CDR3: TGTGCCAGCAGCCCACAGGGGCTGGGCAAAAACATTCAGTACTTC.

The chain has TRBV27 and TRBJ2-7; the match to TRBD1 covers 8 bases. V trimming: 3 bases; J trimming: 12 bases; junction bases outside the gene matches: 7. This CDR3 has 12 amino acids. CDR1 and CDR2 (germline): MNHEY, SMNVEV (reference sequence). The CDR3 is CASSFLGQGPYF. The CDR3 DNA reads as TGTGCCAGCAGTTTCCTTGGACAGGGCCCGTACTTC.

The gene calls are TRBV7-9 and TRBJ1-2; perhaps TRBD1 as D (5 bases). V lost 5 bases and J lost 6, with 16 bases in between. The CDR3 is 14 amino acids. Germline V lookup: CDR1 SEHNR, CDR2 FQNEAQ (reference sequence). The CDR3 loop is CASSQGGVRNGYTF. In nucleotides, the CDR3 is TGTGCCAGCAGCCAGGGCGGGGTGCGGAATGGCTACACCTTC.

This clone was detected once. The chain is built from TRBV30 and TRBJ2-2, with 10 nucleotides matching TRBD2. Trimming cost V 2 bases and J 7 bases; bases outside gene matches: 13. This CDR3 contains 17 residues. Germline V CDR1 and CDR2: GTSNPN, SVGIG (reference sequence). This chain's CDR3 is CAWSPRASGSVSGELFF. The CDR3 bases are TGTGCCTGGAGTCCTAGGGCTAGCGGGAGCGTGAGCGGGGAGCTGTTTTTT.

This chain links TRBV4-2 with TRBJ2-2, with 11 bases fitting TRBD2. J gave up 8 bases and V 3 bases, and 23 bases lay outside the gene matches. Germline V gene data show CDR1 as LGHNA and CDR2 as YNFKEQ. The CDR3 covers 21 residues. DNA for the CDR3: TGTGCCAGCAGCCAGATTACCGGGACTAGCGGCCCCGTCGAAAACTGGGGGGAGCTGTTTTTT. It encodes CASSQITGTSGPVENWGELFF.

This rearrangement joins TRBV25-1 to TRBJ2-7; TRBD2 matches 7 bases. The length of the CDR3 is 12 residues. Trimming took 8 bases from V and 12 from J; bases not matched to a gene: 13. The germline V gene encodes CDR1 MGHDK and CDR2 SYGVNS. CDR3 sequence reads: CASPAGQPRSYF. DNA of the CDR3: TGTGCCAGCCCAGCGGGGCAGCCCCGGTCGTACTTC.

The CDR3 loop is CASSSNPGSGNTIYF. The DNA of the CDR3 is TGTGCCAGCAGCTCTAACCCAGGGTCTGGAAACACCATATATTTT. The chain recombines TRBV7-7 with TRBJ1-3; D might be TRBD1 (5 bases). In germline, CDR1 is SSHAT, CDR2 FNYEAQ (reference sequence). The CDR3 is 15 residues long. The V end lost 4 bases, the J end lost 1 base, and 11 bases lay between the germline ends.

The CDR3 sequence: CASSQEASGGSYEQYF. The CDR3 region has the DNA TGTGCCAGCAGCCAAGAGGCTAGCGGGGGGTCCTACGAGCAGTACTTC. This rearrangement joins TRBV4-2 to TRBJ2-7, with 11 bases lining up with TRBD2. The CDR3 loop spans 16 amino acids. J lost 1 base, V lost 0 bases, and 2 bases had no gene match. Germline values: CDR1 LGHNA, CDR2 YNFKEQ.

The chain has TRBV6-5 and TRBJ2-5; D is ambiguous. V lost 6 bases, J lost 0 bases, and 11 bases lay in between. This CDR3 is built from 14 residues. The germline gives CDR1 MNHEY, CDR2 SVGAGI. CDR3 coding DNA: TGTGCCAGCAGAATACGTGCGTACCAAGAGACCCAGTACTTC. Encoded protein: CASRIRAYQETQYF.

The gene calls are TRBV5-4 and TRBJ1-2; D possibly corresponds to TRBD1 (6 bases). Germline V gene data show CDR1 as SGHNT and CDR2 as YYREEE (reference sequence). Between the trimmed V and J ends, which lost 3 bases and 14 bases, there was a span of 17 bases. The CDR3 contains 12 residues. CDR3 sequence reads: CASSSVSGARTF. Written as DNA, the CDR3 is TGTGCCAGCAGCTCAGTTTCAGGGGCGAGAACCTTC.

The chain carries TRBV5-1 and TRBJ2-2; 7 bases are shared with TRBD2. J lost 5 bases, V lost 6 bases, and 7 bases had no gene match. The germline V gene encodes CDR1 SGHRS and CDR2 YFSETQ. The CDR3 sequence is 14 residues long. The CDR3 protein is CASTPLAETGELFF. CDR3 bases: TGCGCCAGCACCCCGCTAGCGGAGACCGGGGAGCTGTTTTTT.

The chain has TRBV5-1 and TRBJ2-3; 12 nucleotides agree with TRBD2. CDR3 length: 15 amino acids. Germline V CDR1 and CDR2: SGHRS, YFSETQ. The V and J ends lost 3 bases and 5 bases, in that order; junction bases with no gene match: 4. CDR3 bases: TGCGCCAGCAGCTCCCCTAGCGGGGGGGTAGATACGCAGTATTTT. Translating gives CASSSPSGGVDTQYF.